This entry is about one TCR beta chain. This CDR3 is built from 14 residues. The V segment lost 6 bases and the J segment 4 bases; nucleotides outside the gene matches: 8. The germline V gene encodes CDR1 SGHRS and CDR2 YFSETQ. The sample comes from a study of blood T cell repertoires in COVID-19. Sequencing used immunoSEQ multiplex PCR; TCRdb keeps in-frame clones, though not all of them. The sample lists 20,000 to 30,000 clones, under 90% seen once, with roughly 7.6% in the top ten. The specimen sequenced was peripheral blood. This sequence was found in a human donor in a cohort sampled during active COVID-19. This chain connects TRBV5-1 to TRBJ1-1, with 8 bases matching TRBD1. The CDR3 sequence: CASTRTGRSTEAFF. CDR3 sequence (DNA): TGCGCCAGCACCAGGACAGGGAGGAGCACTGAAGCTTTCTTT.